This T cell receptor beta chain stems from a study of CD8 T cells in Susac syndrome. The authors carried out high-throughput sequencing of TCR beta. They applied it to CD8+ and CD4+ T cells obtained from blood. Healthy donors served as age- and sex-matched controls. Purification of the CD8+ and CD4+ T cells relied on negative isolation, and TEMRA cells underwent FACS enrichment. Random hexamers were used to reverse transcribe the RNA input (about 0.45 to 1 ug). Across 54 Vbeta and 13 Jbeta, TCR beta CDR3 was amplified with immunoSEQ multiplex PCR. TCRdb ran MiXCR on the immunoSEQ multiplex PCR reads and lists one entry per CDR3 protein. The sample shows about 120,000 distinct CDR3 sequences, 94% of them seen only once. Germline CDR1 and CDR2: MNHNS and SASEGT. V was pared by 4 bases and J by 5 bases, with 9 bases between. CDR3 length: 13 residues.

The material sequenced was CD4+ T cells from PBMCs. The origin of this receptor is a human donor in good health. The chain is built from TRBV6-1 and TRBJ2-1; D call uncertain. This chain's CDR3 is CASSVSSNNEQFF. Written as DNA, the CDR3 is TGTGCCAGCAGTGTGTCTTCCAACAATGAGCAGTTCTTC.